This TCR beta chain was sequenced during a study of T cells in Graves' hyperthyroidism and ophthalmopathy. RNA transcripts yielded amplified TCR beta CDR3 regions. During a first-round RT-PCR of the TCR CDR3, the HTBI primer set was used. Using its own MiXCR run on the multiplex PCR reads, TCRdb lists one record per CDR3 protein. The data hold a few hundred thousand distinct CDR3 sequences, with 11% to 15% observed a single time. The PBMCs were sourced from fresh peripheral blood (approximately 9 ml). The sequenced material came from blood. This clonotype was obtained from a woman aged 40 to 50 with Graves' hyperthyroidism.

The CDR3 bases are TGTGCCAGCACTCTCCCTGGACAGGGTAAGGGTTACGAGCAGTACTTC. It translates to CASTLPGQGKGYEQYF. The rearrangement uses TRBV6-1 and TRBJ2-7, with 8 positions matching TRBD1. In germline, CDR1 is MNHNS, CDR2 SASEGT. Trimming removed 7 bases from V and 4 bases from J; junction bases left unmatched: 15. This CDR3 has 16 residues.